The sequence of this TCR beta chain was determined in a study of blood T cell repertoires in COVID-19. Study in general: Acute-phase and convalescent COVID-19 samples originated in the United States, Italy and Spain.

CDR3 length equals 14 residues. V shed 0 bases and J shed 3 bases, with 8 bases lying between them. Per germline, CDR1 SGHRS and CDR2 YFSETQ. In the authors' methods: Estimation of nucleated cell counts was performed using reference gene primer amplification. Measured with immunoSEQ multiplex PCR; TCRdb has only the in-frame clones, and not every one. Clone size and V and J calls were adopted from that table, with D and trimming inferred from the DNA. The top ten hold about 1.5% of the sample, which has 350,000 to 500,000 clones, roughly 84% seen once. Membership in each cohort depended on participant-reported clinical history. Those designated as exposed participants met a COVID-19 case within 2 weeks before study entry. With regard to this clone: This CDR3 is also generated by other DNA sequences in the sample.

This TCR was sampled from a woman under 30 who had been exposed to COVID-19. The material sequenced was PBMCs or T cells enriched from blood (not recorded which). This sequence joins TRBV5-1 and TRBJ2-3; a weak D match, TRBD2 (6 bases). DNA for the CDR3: TGCGCCAGCAGCTTGGGGAGGGTGACAGATACGCAGTATTTT. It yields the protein CASSLGRVTDTQYF.